The rows below give T cell receptor beta chains drawn from one sample of a study of cytomegalovirus exposure and HLA in healthy donors. Generated by immunoSEQ multiplex PCR, the TCRdb table keeps only in-frame clones and is missing some. The sample consists of over 150,000 clones, under 90% of them appearing once. Input material: PBMCs. These receptors came from a man aged 25 to 40 in good health and CMV-seropositive. CDR3s include the opening cysteine and the closing phenylalanine or tryptophan. Fields, in order: D gene, clone size, V gene, J gene, CDR3 protein, CDR3 DNA. A D gene is named only where the DNA matches it firmly. Clone sizes are given selectively: once, few, many, or a class where the clone is expanded.

D gene: .; clone size: .; V gene: TRBV11-3; J gene: TRBJ1-2; CDR3 protein: CASSQMGAEGYTF; CDR3 DNA: TGTGCCAGCAGCCAGATGGGGGCGGAGGGCTACACCTTC
D gene: TRBD1; clone size: .; V gene: TRBV6-5; J gene: TRBJ2-7; CDR3 protein: CASRRTGASYEQYF; CDR3 DNA: TGTGCCAGCAGGCGGACAGGGGCCTCCTACGAGCAGTACTTC
D gene: .; clone size: .; V gene: TRBV7-9; J gene: TRBJ1-3; CDR3 protein: CSSSLTLRDGNTIYF; CDR3 DNA: TGTTCCAGCAGCCTAACTTTACGGGATGGAAACACCATATATTTT
D gene: .; clone size: .; V gene: TRBV28; J gene: TRBJ1-4; CDR3 protein: CASSGGTRGEKLFF; CDR3 DNA: TGTGCCAGCAGTGGCGGGACCCGGGGTGAAAAACTGTTTTTT
D gene: .; clone size: .; V gene: TRBV5-1; J gene: TRBJ2-1; CDR3 protein: CASSLEDSYYNEQFF; CDR3 DNA: TGCGCCAGCAGCTTGGAGGACAGCTATTACAATGAGCAGTTCTTC
D gene: .; clone size: once; V gene: TRBV13; J gene: TRBJ2-7; CDR3 protein: CASSSQGKEQYF; CDR3 DNA: TGTGCCAGCAGCTCACAGGGTAAGGAGCAGTACTTC
D gene: TRBD2; clone size: .; V gene: TRBV7-9; J gene: TRBJ2-3; CDR3 protein: CAPGGGSADTQYF; CDR3 DNA: TGTGCCCCCGGGGGGGGGAGCGCAGATACGCAGTATTTT
D gene: TRBD2; clone size: .; V gene: TRBV6-5; J gene: TRBJ2-7; CDR3 protein: CASSYLSSGYEQYF; CDR3 DNA: TGTGCCAGCAGTTACCTTTCTAGCGGCTACGAGCAGTACTTC
D gene: .; clone size: .; V gene: TRBV6-1; J gene: TRBJ1-5; CDR3 protein: CASSGHRQDRGPLQPQHF; CDR3 DNA: TGTGCCAGCAGTGGCCACAGACAGGACAGAGGCCCCTTGCAGCCCCAGCATTTT
D gene: TRBD2; clone size: .; V gene: TRBV9; J gene: TRBJ2-1; CDR3 protein: CASSTLTSGGANEQFF; CDR3 DNA: TGTGCCAGCAGCACCCTGACTAGCGGGGGGGCTAATGAGCAGTTCTTC
D gene: TRBD1; clone size: .; V gene: TRBV5-4; J gene: TRBJ1-2; CDR3 protein: CASSRAGTGATVSYTF; CDR3 DNA: TGTGCCAGCAGCCGCGCCGGGACAGGGGCCACTGTAAGCTACACCTTC
D gene: .; clone size: .; V gene: TRBV18; J gene: TRBJ1-1; CDR3 protein: CASSPPGATEAFF; CDR3 DNA: TGTGCCAGCTCACCACCGGGGGCGACTGAAGCTTTCTTT
D gene: TRBD1; clone size: .; V gene: TRBV19; J gene: TRBJ2-7; CDR3 protein: CASSIETGLPYEQYF; CDR3 DNA: TGTGCCAGTAGTATAGAGACAGGGCTACCCTACGAGCAGTACTTC
D gene: .; clone size: .; V gene: TRBV29-1; J gene: TRBJ2-1; CDR3 protein: CCTLSRVGYNEQFF; CDR3 DNA: TGCTGCACCCTCTCCAGGGTAGGCTACAATGAGCAGTTCTTC
D gene: TRBD1; clone size: few; V gene: TRBV7-2; J gene: TRBJ2-7; CDR3 protein: CASSSQGQDGSQQYF; CDR3 DNA: TGTGCCAGCAGCTCCCAAGGACAGGACGGATCTCAGCAGTACTTC
D gene: .; clone size: few; V gene: TRBV4-3; J gene: TRBJ1-3; CDR3 protein: CASSQDRGGSGNTIYF; CDR3 DNA: TGCGCCAGCAGCCAAGATAGGGGGGGCTCTGGAAACACCATATATTTT
D gene: .; clone size: .; V gene: TRBV7-9; J gene: TRBJ1-1; CDR3 protein: CSSSLALLNTEAFF; CDR3 DNA: TGTTCCAGCAGCTTAGCGTTATTAAACACTGAAGCTTTCTTT
D gene: TRBD1; clone size: .; V gene: TRBV11-3; J gene: TRBJ1-2; CDR3 protein: CASSFGRYRGQNYGYTF; CDR3 DNA: TGTGCCAGCAGCTTTGGTAGGTACAGGGGGCAGAACTATGGCTACACCTTC
D gene: TRBD1; clone size: .; V gene: TRBV6-1; J gene: TRBJ2-7; CDR3 protein: CASRDRTVYEQYF; CDR3 DNA: TGTGCCAGCCGGGACAGGACTGTCTACGAGCAGTACTTC
D gene: TRBD1; clone size: .; V gene: TRBV5-6; J gene: TRBJ1-2; CDR3 protein: CASSSRDRSSNYGYTF; CDR3 DNA: TGTGCCAGCAGCTCACGGGACAGATCTTCTAACTATGGCTACACCTTC
D gene: .; clone size: few; V gene: TRBV19; J gene: TRBJ1-2; CDR3 protein: CASSKPPRTYGYTF; CDR3 DNA: TGTGCCAGTAGCAAGCCGCCGCGTACCTATGGCTACACCTTC
D gene: .; clone size: .; V gene: TRBV18; J gene: TRBJ2-7; CDR3 protein: CASSPRQASSYEQYF; CDR3 DNA: TGTGCCAGCTCACCACGTCAGGCGAGCTCCTACGAGCAGTACTTC
D gene: TRBD2; clone size: once; V gene: TRBV12-5; J gene: TRBJ2-3; CDR3 protein: CASGLPLEVAGVYTDTQYF; CDR3 DNA: TGTGCTAGTGGTTTGCCCCTTGAAGTAGCGGGGGTTTACACAGATACGCAGTATTTT
D gene: .; clone size: .; V gene: TRBV5-6; J gene: TRBJ1-6; CDR3 protein: CASSPGPANSPLHF; CDR3 DNA: TGTGCCAGCAGCCCCGGTCCAGCGAATTCACCCCTCCACTTT
D gene: .; clone size: .; V gene: TRBV30; J gene: TRBJ1-2; CDR3 protein: CAWDSGLSYGYTF; CDR3 DNA: TGTGCCTGGGATTCGGGACTCTCTTATGGCTACACCTTC
D gene: TRBD1; clone size: .; V gene: TRBV28; J gene: TRBJ2-6; CDR3 protein: CASSSSLTGGNEAGANVLTF; CDR3 DNA: TGTGCCAGCAGTTCCTCCTTGACAGGGGGTAACGAGGCTGGGGCCAACGTCCTGACTTTC
D gene: TRBD1; clone size: .; V gene: TRBV5-1; J gene: TRBJ2-1; CDR3 protein: CASSLGQANEQFF; CDR3 DNA: TGCGCCAGCAGCCTCGGACAGGCCAATGAGCAGTTCTTC
D gene: .; clone size: once; V gene: TRBV7-9; J gene: TRBJ2-3; CDR3 protein: CASSFPLEGGTDTQYF; CDR3 DNA: TGTGCCAGCAGCTTCCCGTTGGAGGGTGGCACAGATACGCAGTATTTT